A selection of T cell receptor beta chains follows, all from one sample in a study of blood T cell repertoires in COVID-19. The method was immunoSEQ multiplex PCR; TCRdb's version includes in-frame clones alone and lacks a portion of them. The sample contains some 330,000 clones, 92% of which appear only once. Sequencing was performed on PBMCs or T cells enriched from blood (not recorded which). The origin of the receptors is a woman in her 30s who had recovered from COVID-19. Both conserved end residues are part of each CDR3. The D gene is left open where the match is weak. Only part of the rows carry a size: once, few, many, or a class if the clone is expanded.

CASSQGASGGAADTQYF TGCGCCAGCAGCCAAGGGGCTAGCGGGGGGGCAGCAGATACGCAGTATTTT TRBD2 TRBV4-1 . TRBJ2-3
CASSSHRGTQETQYF TGTGCCAGCAGCTCCCACAGGGGAACCCAAGAGACCCAGTACTTC TRBD1 TRBV11-1 few TRBJ2-5
CASRRGLAESYNEQFF TGTGCCAGCAGACGGGGACTAGCGGAGTCCTACAATGAGCAGTTCTTC TRBD2 TRBV7-2 . TRBJ2-1
CASSFSATNEKLFF TGTGCCAGCAGCTTCAGTGCAACTAATGAAAAACTGTTTTTT . TRBV5-4 . TRBJ1-4
CATSRDLGLTYEQYF TGTGCCACCAGCAGAGATCTGGGCCTAACCTACGAGCAGTACTTC . TRBV15 . TRBJ2-7
CASRRDRVTRGTEAFF TGTGCCAGTAGGAGGGACAGGGTGACTAGGGGCACTGAAGCTTTCTTT TRBD1 TRBV19 . TRBJ1-1
CASSIMTGGNAPQFF TGTGCCAGCAGCATCATGACAGGGGGAAACGCTCCGCAGTTCTTC TRBD1 TRBV7-2 . TRBJ2-1
CASSLQGQTEAFF TGTGCCAGCAGCCTGCAGGGCCAAACTGAAGCTTTCTTT . TRBV7-2 . TRBJ1-1
CASSRRQGSNQPQHF TGTGCCAGCAGTCGCAGACAGGGAAGCAATCAGCCCCAGCATTTT TRBD1 TRBV7-9 . TRBJ1-5
CASSWRREGGEQYF TGTGCCAGCAGCTGGAGGCGTGAAGGAGGGGAGCAGTACTTC . TRBV5-5 . TRBJ2-7
CASSQDLGGSQYF TGTGCCAGCAGCCAAGATCTGGGGGGTAGCCAGTACTTC . TRBV14 . TRBJ2-7
CASSLMVAGAGDTQYF TGTGCCAGCAGCTTAATGGTAGCGGGGGCAGGGGATACGCAGTATTTT TRBD2 TRBV7-3 . TRBJ2-3
CASSQNRAGPDTQYF TGCGCCAGCAGCCAAAATAGAGCGGGGCCAGATACGCAGTATTTT TRBD2 TRBV4-3 . TRBJ2-3
CAWSARQGAGNQPQHF TGTGCCTGGAGTGCAAGACAGGGGGCTGGGAATCAGCCCCAGCATTTT TRBD1 TRBV30 few TRBJ1-5
CASSRSITGGAGNEQYF TGCGCCAGCAGCCGATCCATCACGGGCGGGGCGGGGAACGAGCAGTACTTC . TRBV4-1 . TRBJ2-7
CSARDGRGPVF TGCAGTGCTAGAGATGGCAGGGGGCCTGTCTTT TRBD1 TRBV20-1 . TRBJ1-1
CASSRGMDSNSPLHF TGTGCCAGCAGCCGCGGCATGGACTCCAATTCACCCCTCCACTTT . TRBV7-9 . TRBJ1-6
CASSFRTGTNYGYTF TGTGCCAGCAGCTTCCGGACAGGGACCAACTATGGCTACACCTTC TRBD1 TRBV5-4 once TRBJ1-2
CAISDPSGGALGETQYF TGTGCCATCAGTGATCCTAGCGGGGGGGCCTTGGGTGAGACCCAGTACTTC TRBD2 TRBV10-3 once TRBJ2-5
CASSTGGNNQPQHF TGTGCCAGCAGTACAGGGGGCAACAATCAGCCCCAGCATTTT TRBD1 TRBV6-6 . TRBJ1-5
CASSLVGVTEAFF TGTGCCAGCAGCTTGGTTGGAGTAACTGAAGCTTTCTTT . TRBV5-4 . TRBJ1-1
CATSRDLGGSGNTIYF TGTGCCACCAGCAGAGATTTGGGGGGCTCTGGAAACACCATATATTTT . TRBV15 . TRBJ1-3
CASATGGGVNTEAFF TGTGCCAGCGCGACCGGGGGAGGAGTAAACACTGAAGCTTTCTTT . TRBV11-3 . TRBJ1-1
CASSPPVLAGGNEQFF TGTGCCAGCTCACCACCGGTCCTAGCGGGAGGCAATGAGCAGTTCTTC TRBD2 TRBV18 . TRBJ2-1
CASSFRGGRVDEQYF TGTGCCAGCAGTTTCCGGGGGGGCCGAGTTGACGAGCAGTACTTC TRBD2 TRBV6-5 . TRBJ2-7
CASSPDRGWSTNEKLFF TGTGCCAGCAGCCCGGACAGGGGTTGGTCAACTAATGAAAAACTGTTTTTT TRBD1 TRBV7-9 . TRBJ1-4
CASSPMMGDYGYTF TGTGCCAGCAGTCCTATGATGGGAGACTATGGCTACACCTTC . TRBV27 . TRBJ1-2
CAWSPTGNIQYF TGTGCCTGGAGTCCTACAGGGAACATTCAGTACTTC . TRBV30 few TRBJ2-4
CASSPPEVAGSYEQYF TGTGCCAGCTCACCACCGGAGGTAGCGGGGTCCTACGAGCAGTACTTC TRBD2 TRBV18 once TRBJ2-7
CASSQVVATTDTQYF TGTGCCAGCAGCCAAGTGGTAGCCACAACAGATACGCAGTATTTT . TRBV3-1/TRBV3-2 . TRBJ2-3
CASSLAGGVRQNIQYF TGTGCCAGCAGTCTTGCAGGGGGCGTCCGGCAAAACATTCAGTACTTC TRBD1 TRBV28 once TRBJ2-4
CASSKAVERNSPLHF TGTGCCAGCAGCAAGGCGGTTGAGAGAAATTCACCCCTCCACTTT . TRBV6-5 . TRBJ1-6
CASSEPLAGGKSYNEQFF TGTGCCAGCAGTGAACCGCTAGCGGGGGGGAAATCCTACAATGAGCAGTTCTTC TRBD2 TRBV2 . TRBJ2-1
CASSASGTGAYEQYF TGTGCCAGCAGCGCGTCCGGGACAGGAGCCTACGAGCAGTACTTC TRBD1 TRBV7-3 once TRBJ2-7
CASSLHREGGGRETQYF TGTGCCAGCAGCCTCCATAGGGAAGGGGGGGGCCGCGAGACCCAGTACTTC . TRBV7-6 . TRBJ2-5
CASSPNTGGSYEQYF TGTGCCAGCTCACCTAATACAGGGGGCTCCTACGAGCAGTACTTC TRBD1 TRBV18 . TRBJ2-7
CASSNRENQPQHF TGTGCCAGCAGCAACAGGGAGAATCAGCCCCAGCATTTT . TRBV7-2 . TRBJ1-5
CASSPQGTFVDGYTF TGTGCCAGCAGTCCACAGGGAACATTTGTTGATGGCTACACCTTC . TRBV27 once TRBJ1-2
CASSHAQLAGYYEQYF TGTGCCAGCAGCCATGCTCAGTTAGCGGGGTACTACGAGCAGTACTTC TRBD2 TRBV4-2 . TRBJ2-7
CSVGIGTVNEKLFF TGCAGCGTTGGGATCGGGACAGTTAATGAAAAACTGTTTTTT TRBD1 TRBV29-1 . TRBJ1-4
CASSVESELGVGEQFF TGTGCCAGCAGCGTAGAATCGGAGTTGGGAGTGGGTGAGCAGTTCTTC . TRBV9 . TRBJ2-1
CASTPQGAYGYTF TGTGCCAGCACCCCCCAGGGGGCCTATGGCTACACCTTC TRBD1 TRBV28 once TRBJ1-2
CASSYSTGSYTGELFF TGTGCCAGCAGTTACTCGACCGGGAGCTACACCGGGGAGCTGTTTTTT . TRBV6-5 . TRBJ2-2
CASSVQGSSVGYTF TGTGCCAGCAGCGTGCAGGGATCCTCGGTCGGCTACACCTTC . TRBV9 . TRBJ1-2
CASMGQGATEAFF TGTGCCAGCATGGGACAGGGGGCGACTGAAGCTTTCTTT TRBD1 TRBV11-3 . TRBJ1-1
CASETSGTDTQYF TGTGCCAGCGAAACTAGCGGCACAGATACGCAGTATTTT TRBD2 TRBV14 . TRBJ2-3
CASSGREGSTDTQYF TGTGCCAGCAGCGGACGGGAGGGTAGCACAGATACGCAGTATTTT TRBD2 TRBV9 . TRBJ2-3